This T cell receptor (beta chain) comes out of a study of CD8+ T cells in alopecia areata. Whole-study findings and limits: Possibly as an HLA-related effect, TCR sharing across patients appeared less clear than in mice.

In the case of this clone: Antigen unknown.

It was cDNA, reverse transcribed from extracted RNA, that served as the sequencing template. The protocol was immunoSEQ multiplex PCR, while the TCRdb copy is restricted to in-frame clones and leaves out a portion. The data hold approximately 210,000 clones, with approximately 72% observed a single time. CDR1 and CDR2 from the germline V gene are MDHEN and SYDVKM. Trimming stripped 6 bases from V and 6 bases from J, with 11 bases between. CDR3 length: 12 residues. The treatment is: oral pan-JAK inhibitor, 5-10 mg twice daily. This TCR was sampled from a human donor with alopecia areata. The material sequenced was CD4+ T cells sorted from blood, taken between weeks 44 and 45, from a patient treated with tofacitinib. The rearrangement joins TRBV28 to TRBJ1-2, with D perhaps TRBD1 (5 bases). The CDR3 loop is CASSREAHGYTF. As DNA, the CDR3 is TGTGCCAGCAGCAGGGAGGCCCATGGCTACACCTTC.